The following is a T cell receptor (beta chain) sequence with its context. These data are taken from a study of CD8+CD57+ T cells in acquired aplastic anemia. CD8+CD57+ cell expansion had been shown by flow cytometry in patients chosen for sequencing. Every patient had severe acquired aplastic anemia. Genomic DNA acted as the template from which TCR beta VDJ combination and CDR3 sequence profiling were carried out. One entry per CDR3 protein, called by TCRdb with MiXCR from the reads. This sample yields roughly 220,000 distinct CDR3 sequences, of which over 55% are seen a single time; about three fifths belongs to the top ten. V lost 3 bases to trimming and J lost 6 bases, with 10 bases between them. The germline gives CDR1 KGHDR, CDR2 SFDVKD. The CDR3 has 14 residues.

This rearrangement joins TRBV24-1 to TRBJ2-2, with D possibly matching TRBD2 (6 bases). The sequencing input was sorted CD4+, CD8+, or CD8+CD57+ T cells (not recorded which) from PBMCs. The clonotype was recovered from a human donor with aplastic anemia. Here the CDR3 DNA reads TGTGCCACCAGTGATGTTCGGGGGTCCGGGGAGCTGTTTTTT. This codes for CATSDVRGSGELFF.